Listed below are T cell receptor beta chains from one sample, sequenced in a study of blood T cells in healthy people across ages. Via MiXCR, TCRdb re-called the 5' RACE reads, giving one row per CDR3 protein. The profile covers hundreds of thousands of distinct CDR3 sequences, with roughly 21% appearing a single time and 3.5% to 4% taken by the ten largest. Source material: blood. The receptors come from a man between 65 and 85 years old in good health. Each CDR3 is given with its conserved first and last residue. D genes are given only for firm matches. Part of the rows lack a size; the others show once, few, many or a class for expanded clones.

DNA,CDR3,D,V,size,J
TGTGCCAGCAGCCCTTCGCGCGCGGGAGGTGCAGATACGCAGTATTTT,CASSPSRAGGADTQYF,TRBD2,TRBV7-9,few,TRBJ2-3
TGTGCCAGCAGCTTGGAGACTAGCGGGAGTGGCACAGATACGCAGTATTTT,CASSLETSGSGTDTQYF,TRBD2,TRBV7-9,NA,TRBJ2-3
TGTGCCACCAGCAGAGCTAGCGGGAGCCACAATGAGCAGTTCTTC,CATSRASGSHNEQFF,TRBD2,TRBV15,few,TRBJ2-1
TGTGCCAGCAGTTACTCGGGGGGGCAGTTCGGTGAAAAACTGTTTTTT,CASSYSGGQFGEKLFF,NA,TRBV6-5,NA,TRBJ1-4
TGTGCCAGCAGTTACGGCAGGGCTTTGAACACCGGGGAGCTGTTTTTT,CASSYGRALNTGELFF,NA,TRBV6-5,NA,TRBJ2-2
TGCGCCAGCAGCTTGGATCTAGCGCGGAATGAGCAGTTCTTC,CASSLDLARNEQFF,NA,TRBV5-1,once,TRBJ2-1
TGTGCCAGCAGACTAGCGGGGCAAGAGACCCAGTACTTC,CASRLAGQETQYF,TRBD2,TRBV6-5,many,TRBJ2-5
TGTGCCAGCAGCCGACTAGCGGGAGGGCCCAATGAGCAGTTCTTC,CASSRLAGGPNEQFF,NA,TRBV21-1,few,TRBJ2-1
TGTGCCAGCAGTAAAACACGGACAGGGGGAAACTATGGCTACACCTTC,CASSKTRTGGNYGYTF,TRBD1,TRBV6-1,NA,TRBJ1-2
TGTGCCAGCGCACAGCTCAATGAAAAACTGTTTTTT,CASAQLNEKLFF,NA,TRBV6-6,few,TRBJ1-4
TGCAGTGCTAGAGATTCCGGGGTGGATTTCTTT,CSARDSGVDFF,NA,TRBV20-1,NA,TRBJ1-1
TGTGCCAGCAGTGAGACCACGACTTTTCAGACCCAGTACTTC,CASSETTTFQTQYF,NA,TRBV25-1,NA,TRBJ2-5
TGCGCCAGCAGGCAAGTGGGGACCTGGGAGCAGTACTTC,CASRQVGTWEQYF,NA,TRBV4-1,NA,TRBJ2-7
TGCAGCGTTGAAGCTAGCGGGAGTGAGACCCAGTACTTC,CSVEASGSETQYF,TRBD2,TRBV29-1,NA,TRBJ2-5
TGTGCCAGCAGCGTAGATGCGGAAGCATTAAGGGGGGAGACCCAGTACTTC,CASSVDAEALRGETQYF,NA,TRBV9,NA,TRBJ2-5
TGCAGTGCCCGGTCTAGCGCGAGTAGCCAAGAGACCCAGTACTTC,CSARSSASSQETQYF,NA,TRBV20-1,NA,TRBJ2-5
TGCAGTGCTAGTCCTCTTCGAGGGAGGGCCCTCGAGACCCAGTACTTC,CSASPLRGRALETQYF,TRBD2,TRBV20-1,NA,TRBJ2-5
TGCGCCAGCAGTGAGTCCCCGACTAGCCCCGGGGAGCTGTTTTTT,CASSESPTSPGELFF,TRBD2,TRBV10-1,NA,TRBJ2-2
TGCAGTGCTAAGATTCCCGGGACAGGGAATGAAAAACTGTTTTTT,CSAKIPGTGNEKLFF,TRBD1,TRBV20-1,many,TRBJ1-4
TGTGCCTGGAACACCGGGACGGAAGGAAACACCATATATTTT,CAWNTGTEGNTIYF,NA,TRBV30,once,TRBJ1-3
TGCGGTGCGCCGGAAGGTACCGGGGAGCTGTTTTTT,CGAPEGTGELFF,NA,TRBV20-1,few,TRBJ2-2
TGTGCCAGCAGCCCTTTCCCAGCGGATACGCAGTATTTT,CASSPFPADTQYF,NA,TRBV5-5,many,TRBJ2-3
TGCAGTGCTTCGAGGAAGGCGGGCTATGGCTACACCTTC,CSASRKAGYGYTF,NA,TRBV20-1,NA,TRBJ1-2
TGTGCCAGCAGCTGGTCGGCTAGAGGGTCGAATGAGCAGTTCTTC,CASSWSARGSNEQFF,NA,TRBV7-2,NA,TRBJ2-1
TGTGCCACCGGCCGACAGGGGCCCTTC,CATGRQGPF,NA,TRBV21-1,many,TRBJ1-2
TGTGCCAGCAAACAGGGGACGTCCGGGGAGCTGTTTTTT,CASKQGTSGELFF,TRBD1,TRBV6-2/TRBV6-3,few,TRBJ2-2
TGTGCCAGCAGTTACGAGGGAGGGGTGTCTGAGCAGTACTTC,CASSYEGGVSEQYF,TRBD2,TRBV6-6,NA,TRBJ2-5
TGTGCCAGCAGTTTAGGGACTCCGGACGCTGAAGCTTTCTTT,CASSLGTPDAEAFF,NA,TRBV12-3/TRBV12-4,few,TRBJ1-1
TGTGCCAGCAGCTTGAGATGGGACTACCTGAATGAGCAGTTCTTC,CASSLRWDYLNEQFF,TRBD2,TRBV5-5,NA,TRBJ2-1
TGCGCCAGCAGCCTCCGTGACGGGGGGCGGGAGCAGTACTTC,CASSLRDGGREQYF,NA,TRBV4-1,NA,TRBJ2-7
TGCGCCAGCAGCTTGGAACCCGGCCGGGGGTCTGAAGCTTTCTTT,CASSLEPGRGSEAFF,NA,TRBV5-1,few,TRBJ1-1
TGTGCCAGCAGCCTTGGCAGACCCACCGGGGAGCTGTTTTTT,CASSLGRPTGELFF,NA,TRBV7-8,NA,TRBJ2-2
TGCGCCAGCAGCCGAGAACAGGGGGCTGAAGCTTTCTTT,CASSREQGAEAFF,TRBD1,TRBV5-1,many,TRBJ1-1